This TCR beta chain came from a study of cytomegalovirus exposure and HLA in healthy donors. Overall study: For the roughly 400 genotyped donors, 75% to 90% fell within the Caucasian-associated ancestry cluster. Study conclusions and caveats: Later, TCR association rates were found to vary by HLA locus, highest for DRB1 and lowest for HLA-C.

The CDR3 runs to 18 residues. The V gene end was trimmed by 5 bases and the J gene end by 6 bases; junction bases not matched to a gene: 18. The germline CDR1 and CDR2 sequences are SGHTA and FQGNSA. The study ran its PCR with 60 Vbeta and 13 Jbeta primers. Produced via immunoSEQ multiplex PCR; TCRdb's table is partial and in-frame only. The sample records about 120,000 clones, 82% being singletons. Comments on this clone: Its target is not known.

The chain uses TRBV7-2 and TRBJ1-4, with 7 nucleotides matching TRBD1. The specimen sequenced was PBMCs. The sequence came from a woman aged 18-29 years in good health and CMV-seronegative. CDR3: CASSLQLRVWGQHEKLFF. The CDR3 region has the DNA TGTGCCAGCAGCCTACAGTTGCGGGTATGGGGACAGCATGAAAAACTGTTTTTT.